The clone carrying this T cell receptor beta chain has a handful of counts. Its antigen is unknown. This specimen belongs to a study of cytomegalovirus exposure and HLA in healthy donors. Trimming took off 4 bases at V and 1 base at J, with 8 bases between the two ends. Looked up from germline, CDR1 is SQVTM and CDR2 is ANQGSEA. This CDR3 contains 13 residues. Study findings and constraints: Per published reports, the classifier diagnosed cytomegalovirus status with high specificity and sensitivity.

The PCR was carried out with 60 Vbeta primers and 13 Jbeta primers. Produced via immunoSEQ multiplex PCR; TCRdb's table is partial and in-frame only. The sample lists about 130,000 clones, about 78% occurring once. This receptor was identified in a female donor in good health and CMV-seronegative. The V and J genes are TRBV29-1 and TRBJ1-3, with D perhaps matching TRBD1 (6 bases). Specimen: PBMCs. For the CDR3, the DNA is TGCAGCGTTGTCAGGGGTTCTGGAAACACCATATATTTT. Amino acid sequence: CSVVRGSGNTIYF.